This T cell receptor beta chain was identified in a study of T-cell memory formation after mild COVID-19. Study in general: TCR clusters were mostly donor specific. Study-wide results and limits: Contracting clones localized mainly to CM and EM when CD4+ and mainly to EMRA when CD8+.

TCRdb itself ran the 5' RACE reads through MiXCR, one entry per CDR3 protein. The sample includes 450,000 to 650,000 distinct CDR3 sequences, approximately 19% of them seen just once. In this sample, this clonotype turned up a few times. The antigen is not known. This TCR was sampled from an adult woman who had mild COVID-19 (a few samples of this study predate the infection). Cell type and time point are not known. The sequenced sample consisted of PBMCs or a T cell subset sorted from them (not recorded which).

This CDR3 reads CASSLAQTQWETQYF. The CDR3 DNA reads as TGTGCCAGCAGTTTAGCACAGACTCAATGGGAGACCCAGTACTTC. This chain links TRBV12-3 or TRBV12-4 with TRBJ2-5, with D unclear. Trimming left V 0 bases short and J 5 bases short, with 13 bases between. There are 15 residues in the CDR3.